What follows is one T cell receptor (beta chain) and its context. Its antigen is currently unknown. This entry belongs to a study of blood T cells in healthy people across ages. Study-level results: Naive T cell percentage showed a strong correlation with the diversity of TCR beta.

Combining a sample-barcoded 5' primer with a J-beta primer mix, a second PCR ran for about 6 to 12 cycles. TCRdb used MiXCR to reprocess the 5' RACE reads, holding one entry per CDR3 protein. Of hundreds of thousands of distinct CDR3 sequences in the sample, around 26% were seen once. Collection of 8.5 to 10 milliliters of peripheral blood was performed for each donor. In each sample, at least 7 million PBMCs were isolated. V was cut by 2 bases and J by 8 bases, with 9 bases left in between. Per the germline V gene, CDR1 is MNHEY and CDR2 is SVGEGT. The CDR3 is 12 residues long. The chain joins TRBV6-2 or TRBV6-3 to TRBJ1-2, with D unresolved. The sequence came from a woman older than 75 in good health. What was sequenced was blood. CDR3 residues: CASSYRGRGYTF. CDR3 DNA sequence: TGTGCCAGCAGTTACCGCGGTAGGGGCTACACCTTC.